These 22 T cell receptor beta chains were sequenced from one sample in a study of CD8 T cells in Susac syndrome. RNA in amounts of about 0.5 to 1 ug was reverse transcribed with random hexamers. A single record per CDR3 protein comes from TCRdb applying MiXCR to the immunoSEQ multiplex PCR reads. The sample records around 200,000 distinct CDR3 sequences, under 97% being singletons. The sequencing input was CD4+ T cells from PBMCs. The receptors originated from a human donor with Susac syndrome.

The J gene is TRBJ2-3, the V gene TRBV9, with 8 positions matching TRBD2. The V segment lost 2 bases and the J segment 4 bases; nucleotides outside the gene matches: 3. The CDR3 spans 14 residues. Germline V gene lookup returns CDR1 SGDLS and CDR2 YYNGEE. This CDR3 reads CASSVPAGADTQYF. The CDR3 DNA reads TGTGCCAGCAGCGTCCCAGCGGGGGCAGATACGCAGTATTTT.

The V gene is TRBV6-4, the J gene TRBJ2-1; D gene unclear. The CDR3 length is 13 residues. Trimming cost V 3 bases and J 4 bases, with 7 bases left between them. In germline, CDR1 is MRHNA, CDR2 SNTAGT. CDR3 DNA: TGTGCCAGCAGTGAGAGCGTTTACAATGAGCAGTTCTTC. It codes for CASSESVYNEQFF.

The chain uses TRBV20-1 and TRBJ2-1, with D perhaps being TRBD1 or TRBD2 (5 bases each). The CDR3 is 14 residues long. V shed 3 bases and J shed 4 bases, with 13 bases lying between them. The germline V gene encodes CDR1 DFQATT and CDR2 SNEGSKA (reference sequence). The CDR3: CSARGLSGYNEQFF. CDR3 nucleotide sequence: TGCAGTGCTAGGGGGCTAAGCGGTTACAATGAGCAGTTCTTC.

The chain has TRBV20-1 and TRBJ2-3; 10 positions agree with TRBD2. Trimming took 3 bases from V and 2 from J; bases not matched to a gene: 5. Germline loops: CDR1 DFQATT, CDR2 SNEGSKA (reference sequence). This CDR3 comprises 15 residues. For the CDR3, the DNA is TGCAGTGCTAGTAGACTAGCGGGCACCACAGATACGCAGTATTTT. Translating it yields CSASRLAGTTDTQYF.

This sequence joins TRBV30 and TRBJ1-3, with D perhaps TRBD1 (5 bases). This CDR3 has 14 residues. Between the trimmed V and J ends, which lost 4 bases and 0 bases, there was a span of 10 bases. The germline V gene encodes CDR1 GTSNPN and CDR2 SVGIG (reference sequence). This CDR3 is CAWNRDLSGNTIYF. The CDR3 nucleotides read TGTGCCTGGAATCGGGACCTCTCTGGAAACACCATATATTTT.

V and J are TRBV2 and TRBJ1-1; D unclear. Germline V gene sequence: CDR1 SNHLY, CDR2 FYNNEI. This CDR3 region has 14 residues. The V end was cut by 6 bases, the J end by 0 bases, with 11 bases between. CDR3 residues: CASRVRAMNTEAFF. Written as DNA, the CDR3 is TGTGCCAGCAGGGTCCGGGCCATGAACACTGAAGCTTTCTTT.

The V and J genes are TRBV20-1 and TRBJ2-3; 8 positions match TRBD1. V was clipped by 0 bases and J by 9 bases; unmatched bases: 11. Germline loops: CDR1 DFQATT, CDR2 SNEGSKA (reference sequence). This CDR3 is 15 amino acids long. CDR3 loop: CSARDGSDPGGTQYF. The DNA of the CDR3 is TGCAGTGCTAGAGATGGTTCGGACCCAGGGGGCACGCAGTATTTT.

CDR3 region: CAISEPGAGGETQYF. CDR3 bases: TGTGCCATCAGTGAGCCGGGGGCGGGCGGGGAGACCCAGTACTTC. The J gene is TRBJ2-5, the V gene TRBV10-3; D is tentatively TRBD1 or TRBD2 (6 bases each). Germline loops: CDR1 ENHRY, CDR2 SYGVKD. This CDR3 is 15 amino acids long. V lost 2 bases, J lost 5 bases, and 15 bases lay in between.

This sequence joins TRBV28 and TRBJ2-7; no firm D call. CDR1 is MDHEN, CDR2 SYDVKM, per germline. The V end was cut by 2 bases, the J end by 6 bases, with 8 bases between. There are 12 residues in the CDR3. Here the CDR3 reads CASSLRASEQYF. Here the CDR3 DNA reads TGTGCCAGCAGTTTAAGGGCCTCCGAGCAGTACTTC.

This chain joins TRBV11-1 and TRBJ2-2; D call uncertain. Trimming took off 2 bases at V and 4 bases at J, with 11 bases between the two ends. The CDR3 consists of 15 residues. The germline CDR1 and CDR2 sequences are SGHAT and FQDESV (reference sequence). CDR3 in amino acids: CASSLRFGGTGELFF. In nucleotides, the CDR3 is TGTGCCAGCAGCTTAAGGTTCGGTGGCACCGGGGAGCTGTTTTTT.

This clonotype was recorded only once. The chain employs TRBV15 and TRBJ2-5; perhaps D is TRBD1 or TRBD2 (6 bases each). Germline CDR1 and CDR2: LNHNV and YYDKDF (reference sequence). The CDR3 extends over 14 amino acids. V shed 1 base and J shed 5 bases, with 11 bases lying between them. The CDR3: CATSRVGGDETQYF. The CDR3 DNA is TGTGCCACCAGCAGAGTGGGGGGCGATGAGACCCAGTACTTC.

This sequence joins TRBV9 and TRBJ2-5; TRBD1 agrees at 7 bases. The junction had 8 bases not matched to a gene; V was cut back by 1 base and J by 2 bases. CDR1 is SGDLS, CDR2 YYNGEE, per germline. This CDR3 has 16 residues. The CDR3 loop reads CASSVQTGIAQETQYF. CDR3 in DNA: TGTGCCAGCAGCGTACAGACAGGGATAGCTCAAGAGACCCAGTACTTC.

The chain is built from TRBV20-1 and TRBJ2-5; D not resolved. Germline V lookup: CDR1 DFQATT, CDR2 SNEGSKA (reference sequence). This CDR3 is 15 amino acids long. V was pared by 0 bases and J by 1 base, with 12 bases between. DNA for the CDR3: TGCAGTGCTAGAGATCTTTCCCGGGCCCAAGAGACCCAGTACTTC. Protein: CSARDLSRAQETQYF.

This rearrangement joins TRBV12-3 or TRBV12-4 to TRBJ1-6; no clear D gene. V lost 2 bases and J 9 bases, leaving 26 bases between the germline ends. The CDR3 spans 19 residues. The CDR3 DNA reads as TGTGCCAGCAGTTTAATTGCGTCTCGTGGGAACCCCGGTGGTTCACCCCTCCACTTT. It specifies CASSLIASRGNPGGSPLHF.

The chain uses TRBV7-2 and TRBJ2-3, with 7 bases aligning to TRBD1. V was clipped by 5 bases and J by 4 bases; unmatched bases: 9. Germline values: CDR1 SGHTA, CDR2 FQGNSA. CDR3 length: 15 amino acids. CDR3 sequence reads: CASSAEGGPADTQYF. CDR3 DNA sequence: TGTGCCAGCAGCGCCGAAGGGGGCCCGGCAGATACGCAGTATTTT.

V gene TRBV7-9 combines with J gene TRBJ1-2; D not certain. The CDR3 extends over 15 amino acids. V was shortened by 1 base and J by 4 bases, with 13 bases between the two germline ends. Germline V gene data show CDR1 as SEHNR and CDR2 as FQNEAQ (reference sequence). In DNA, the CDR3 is TGTGCCAGCAGCTTAGAGATGGGAGGAGGCTATGGCTACACCTTC. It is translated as CASSLEMGGGYGYTF.

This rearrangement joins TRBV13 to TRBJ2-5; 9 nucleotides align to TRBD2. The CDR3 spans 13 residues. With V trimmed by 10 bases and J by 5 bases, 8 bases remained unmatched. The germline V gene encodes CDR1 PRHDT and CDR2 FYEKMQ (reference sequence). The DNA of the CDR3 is TGTGCCACCAAGGGGACTAGCACGGAGACCCAGTACTTC. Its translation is CATKGTSTETQYF.

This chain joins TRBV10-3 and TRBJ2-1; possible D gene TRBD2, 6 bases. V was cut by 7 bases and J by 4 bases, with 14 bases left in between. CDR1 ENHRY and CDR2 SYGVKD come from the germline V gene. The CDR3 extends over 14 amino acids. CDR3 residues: CAINWGGEYNEQFF. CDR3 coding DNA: TGTGCCATCAATTGGGGCGGGGAGTACAATGAGCAGTTCTTC.

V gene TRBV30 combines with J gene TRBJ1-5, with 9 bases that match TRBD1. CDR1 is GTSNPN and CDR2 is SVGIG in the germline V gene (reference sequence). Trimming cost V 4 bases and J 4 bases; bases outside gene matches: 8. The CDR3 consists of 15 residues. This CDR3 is CAWTGSGTGNQPQHF. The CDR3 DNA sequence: TGTGCCTGGACCGGCTCCGGGACAGGGAATCAGCCCCAGCATTTT.

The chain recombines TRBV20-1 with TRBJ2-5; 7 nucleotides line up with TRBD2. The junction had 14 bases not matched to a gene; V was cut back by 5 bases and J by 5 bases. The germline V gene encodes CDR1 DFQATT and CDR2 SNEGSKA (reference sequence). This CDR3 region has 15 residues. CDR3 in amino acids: CSALNIAGAGETQYF. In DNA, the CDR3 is TGCAGTGCTCTGAACATAGCGGGTGCGGGGGAGACCCAGTACTTC.

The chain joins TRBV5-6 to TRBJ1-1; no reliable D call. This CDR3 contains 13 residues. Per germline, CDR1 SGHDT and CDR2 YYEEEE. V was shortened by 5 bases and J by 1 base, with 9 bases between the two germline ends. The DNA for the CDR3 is TGTGCCAGCAGTCCATTCCGGAACACTGAAGCTTTCTTT. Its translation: CASSPFRNTEAFF. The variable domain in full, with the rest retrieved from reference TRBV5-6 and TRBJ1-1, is DAGVTQSPTHLIKTRGQQVTLRCSPKSGHDTVSWYQQALGQGPQFIFQYYEEEERQRGNFPDRFSGHQFPNYSSELNVNALLLGDSALYLCASSPFRNTEAFFGQGTRLTVV.

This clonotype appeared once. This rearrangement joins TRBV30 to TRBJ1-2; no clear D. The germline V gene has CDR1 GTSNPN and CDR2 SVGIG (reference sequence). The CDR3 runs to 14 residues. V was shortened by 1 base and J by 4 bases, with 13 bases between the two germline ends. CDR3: CAWSGPGTGYGYTF. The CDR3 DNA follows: TGTGCCTGGAGTGGCCCAGGAACTGGCTATGGCTACACCTTC.